This entry lists 17 T cell receptor beta chains sequenced from one sample in a study of identical twins. TCRdb independently ran MiXCR on the 5' RACE reads; one entry per CDR3 protein. The sample contains 300,000 or so distinct CDR3 sequences, 7.5% to 9.5% of which appear only once. This same sample was also part of a study on yellow fever vaccine responses in identical twins.

Source material: CD8+ T cells sorted from blood. The source is a young woman in good health.

This clonotype was seen only a few times. The chain couples TRBV7-9 to TRBJ2-7; 8 bases are a match to TRBD2. The CDR3 consists of 15 residues. Germline trimming cut 5 bases from V and 2 bases from J; bases unmatched to any gene: 8. The germline V gene encodes CDR1 SEHNR and CDR2 FQNEAQ (reference sequence). CDR3 nucleotide sequence: TGTGCCAGCAGCCCCAAAACTAGCGGAACCTACGAGCAGTACTTC. Translation gives CASSPKTSGTYEQYF.

The J gene is TRBJ1-2, the V gene TRBV7-2; D is possibly TRBD1 (6 bases). Trimming removed 0 bases at V and 1 base at J, with 12 bases between. The CDR3 extends over 16 amino acids. Germline V gives CDR1 SGHTA, CDR2 FQGNSA. CDR3 residues: CASSLAMDRFNYGYTF. The CDR3 DNA follows: TGTGCCAGCAGCTTAGCGATGGACAGATTTAACTATGGCTACACCTTC.

This clonotype was detected many times. This rearrangement joins TRBV29-1 to TRBJ2-1; perhaps TRBD2 as D (6 bases). The germline gives CDR1 SQVTM, CDR2 ANQGSEA. V dropped 4 bases and J dropped 12 bases, with 16 bases sitting between them. CDR3 length: 12 residues. For the CDR3, the DNA is TGCAGCGTTGGGGAAGGAGGAGGGCGGCAGTTCTTC. It codes for CSVGEGGGRQFF.

This clonotype was picked up many times. The chain is built from TRBV4-2 and TRBJ2-7, with 8 bases identical to TRBD2. There are 16 residues in the CDR3. V dropped 1 base and J dropped 1; count of bases not matched to a gene: 6. Germline loops: CDR1 LGHNA, CDR2 YNFKEQ. CDR3: CASSQGAAGESYEQYF. The CDR3 coding sequence is TGTGCCAGCAGCCAAGGTGCAGCGGGAGAGTCCTACGAGCAGTACTTC.

On this clonotype: The DNA is omitted, as the CDR3 cannot be located on it reliably, and the CDR3 follows TCRdb's listing. V usage is TRBV11-2 and J usage is TRBJ2-2; TRBD2 was called by the table and not checked on the DNA. Per germline, CDR1 SGHAT and CDR2 FQNNGV. The CDR3 comprises 16 residues, both ends counted. CDR3 protein: CASILTAGWPGELFFF.

The gene calls are TRBV29-1 and TRBJ1-2, with D maybe TRBD1 (5 bases). With 6 bases removed from V and 6 bases from J, the gap between germline ends came to 17 bases. The CDR3 contains 13 residues. Germline V gene sequence: CDR1 SQVTM, CDR2 ANQGSEA. CDR3 DNA: TGCAGCGTCGTCCATCCACGAGGGGATGGCTACACCTTC. Translating gives CSVVHPRGDGYTF.

The sample holds many counts of this clonotype. The V and J genes are TRBV4-3 and TRBJ2-7, with a possible D match to TRBD2 (7 bases). This CDR3 spans 13 amino acids. Per germline, CDR1 LGHNA and CDR2 YSLEER. Trimming took 0 bases from V and 7 from J, leaving 10 bases between them. CDR3 loop: CASSQDEGGEQYF. Here the CDR3 DNA reads TGCGCCAGCAGCCAAGATGAGGGGGGGGAGCAGTACTTC.

This chain joins TRBV6-2 or TRBV6-3 and TRBJ1-5; D is perhaps TRBD1 (5 bases). The CDR3 has 16 amino acids. The V end was cut by 8 bases, the J end by 3 bases, with 20 bases between. The germline V gene encodes CDR1 MNHEY and CDR2 SVGEGT. CDR3 DNA: TGTGCCAGCGGCGCGTGGACAAGGCAGAACAATCAGCCCCAGCATTTT. Translated: CASGAWTRQNNQPQHF.

This clonotype was counted only a few times. The chain couples TRBV27 to TRBJ1-2, with TRBD1 matching 7 bases. The CDR3 is made up of 15 amino acids. Germline CDR1 is MNHEY and CDR2 is SMNVEV (reference sequence). The J segment lost 2 bases and the V segment lost 6 bases, leaving 9 bases of the junction unmatched. CDR3 in amino acids: CASRALQGPNYGYTF. The CDR3 DNA sequence: TGTGCCAGCAGGGCCCTACAGGGGCCAAACTATGGCTACACCTTC.

The chain is built from TRBV12-3 or TRBV12-4 and TRBJ1-2, with 7 nucleotides matching TRBD1. Losses at the gene ends were 3 bases for V and 8 bases for J; bases not matched to a gene: 12. The CDR3 totals 15 residues. In DNA form, the CDR3 reads TGTGCCAGCAGTTTTGGAGGGGGCGGCGTTGTGGGCTACACCTTC. It encodes CASSFGGGGVVGYTF.

This clonotype has a handful of counts. The chain uses TRBV29-1 and TRBJ2-3; D call uncertain. Deletions cut 4 bases from V and 0 bases from J, with 11 bases between. CDR3 length: 14 amino acids. Looked up from germline, CDR1 is SQVTM and CDR2 is ANQGSEA. As DNA, the CDR3 is TGCAGCGTTGGGGCCGTTTTGAGCACAGATACGCAGTATTTT. Protein sequence: CSVGAVLSTDTQYF.

This clonotype showed up just a few times. V and J are TRBV4-2 and TRBJ1-2; unclear D gene. The CDR3 has 14 residues. V was shortened by 3 bases and J by 4 bases, with 12 bases between the two germline ends. The germline CDR1 and CDR2 sequences are LGHNA and YNFKEQ. The CDR3 bases are TGTGCCAGCAGCCACAGGACTGCTGTCTATGGCTACACCTTC. The encoded protein is CASSHRTAVYGYTF.

The V call is TRBV27, the J call TRBJ2-3; a possible D gene is TRBD1 (6 bases). Trimming pared 2 bases from V and 4 bases from J, leaving 22 bases between. CDR3 size: 18 residues. The germline V gene has CDR1 MNHEY and CDR2 SMNVEV (reference sequence). The CDR3 sequence: CASSLMWGPYRVPDTQYF. In DNA, the CDR3 is TGTGCCAGCAGTTTAATGTGGGGGCCCTATAGAGTACCAGATACGCAGTATTTT.

Here the CDR3 DNA reads TGTGCCAGCAGTGACAAGCAGTACTTC. Protein product: CASSDKQYF. The V call is TRBV2, the J call TRBJ2-7; no definite D call. V lost 3 bases and J 8 bases, leaving 2 bases between the germline ends. CDR3 size: 9 residues. Germline CDR1 reads SNHLY; CDR2 reads FYNNEI.

This clonotype was seen many times. For the CDR3, the DNA is TGTGCCAGCAGCTTAGCTGTCGCTACCTACGAGCAGTACTTC. It codes for CASSLAVATYEQYF. This chain links TRBV7-9 with TRBJ2-7; D gene uncertain. CDR1 is SEHNR and CDR2 is FQNEAQ in the germline V gene (reference sequence). V lost 0 bases to trimming and J lost 2 bases, with 8 bases between them. The CDR3 runs to 14 residues.

This chain uses TRBV9 with TRBJ2-7; D uncertain. Germline lookup yields CDR1 SGDLS and CDR2 YYNGEE. This CDR3 contains 15 residues. The V end was cut by 2 bases, the J end by 2 bases, with 14 bases between. In nucleotides, the CDR3 is TGTGCCAGCAGCGTCTCGTCGGCCGCACCCTACGAGCAGTACTTC. Translating gives CASSVSSAAPYEQYF.

Ten or more counts support this clonotype. The CDR3 DNA sequence: TGTGCCAGCAGCTCCCTTGTAGCGAAACAAGAGACCCAGTACTTC. The encoded protein is CASSSLVAKQETQYF. The chain employs TRBV7-2 and TRBJ2-5, with D tentatively TRBD2 (5 bases). The CDR3 sequence is 15 residues long. CDR1 SGHTA and CDR2 FQGNSA come from the germline V gene. Trimming removed 4 bases from V and 2 bases from J, with 14 bases in between.